This T cell receptor (beta chain) stems from a study of cytomegalovirus exposure and HLA in healthy donors. Study-level information: Earlier, approximately 180 million T cells were analyzed, and 95 million to 140 million unique TCR beta sequences were found among them. Study observations and caveats: Common viral pathogens (according to a later analysis) appeared linked to several of the most significant clusters. Donors belonging to an Asian-associated ancestry cluster reportedly showed fewer N-insertions in productive TCRs than the approximately 670-donor mean, according to what a later analysis found.

PCR amplification relied on 60 Vbeta primers (plus 13 Jbeta primers). TCRdb's table, derived via immunoSEQ multiplex PCR, lists solely in-frame clones and lacks some. This sample has over 65,000 clones; roughly four fifths occur once, and the top ten carry 5% to 8.5%. From germline, CDR1 is SGHAT and CDR2 FQNNGV. The ends were cut back, 6 bases at V and 6 bases at J, with 14 bases in the middle. The CDR3 sequence is 14 residues long. This clone occurred once. Its antigen is as yet unknown. This clonotype originated in a human donor in good health. Input material: PBMCs. V usage is TRBV11-2 and J usage is TRBJ1-4, with D maybe TRBD1 (5 bases). As DNA, the CDR3 is TGTGCCAGCAGGCGGGGGGACCCTGATGAAAAACTGTTTTTT. Its protein product is CASRRGDPDEKLFF.